These 27 T cell receptor beta chains came from one sample sequenced in a study of cytomegalovirus exposure and HLA in healthy donors (dated by TCRdb to the late 2010s). The library was obtained by the immunoSEQ multiplex PCR assay. For the multiplex PCR, a mixture combining 60 forward primers for TCR Vbeta segments and 13 reverse primers for TCR Jbeta segments was used. The source is immuneACCESS, and TCRdb retained only in-frame sequences with V and J called. Part of the clones is not carried over; for the studies checked, unresolved V genes explain less than half of this, and the remainder is unexplained. The sample yields about 96,000 clones; more than 65% were counted once. The ten largest clones capture around 3% of the sample. The material sequenced was PBMCs. These receptors all come from a man aged 25 to 45 in good health and CMV-seronegative.

The V and J genes are TRBV18 and TRBJ2-1; the D is unclear. Germline lookup yields CDR1 KGHSH and CDR2 LQKENI. V lost 3 bases to trimming and J lost 0 bases, with 15 bases between them. CDR3 length equals 17 residues. The CDR3: CASSPWAVESSYNEQFF. DNA for the CDR3: TGTGCCAGCTCACCTTGGGCCGTCGAAAGCTCCTACAATGAGCAGTTCTTC.

The chain is built from TRBV6-1 and TRBJ2-7, with 9 bases matching TRBD1. V was pared by 5 bases and J by 1 base, with 3 bases of the junction left unmatched. The CDR3 consists of 14 residues. The V gene's germline CDR1 is MNHNS and CDR2 SASEGT. CDR3 nucleotides: TGTGCCAGCAGTTCGGACAGGGGATCCTACGAGCAGTACTTC. It translates to CASSSDRGSYEQYF.

This sequence joins TRBV5-6 and TRBJ2-7; 8 nucleotides match TRBD1. The junction had 11 bases not matched to a gene; V was cut back by 2 bases and J by 7 bases. The CDR3 has 15 amino acids. CDR1 SGHDT and CDR2 YYEEEE come from the germline V gene. The CDR3: CASSLSGQGAFEQYF. In DNA form, the CDR3 reads TGTGCCAGCAGCTTAAGCGGGCAGGGGGCGTTTGAGCAGTACTTC.

In its sample, this clone was seen a few times. The chain combines TRBV4-1 with TRBJ2-7; TRBD1 matches 8 bases. The CDR3 consists of 14 residues. The germline CDR1 and CDR2 sequences are MGHRA and YSYEKL. V shed 4 bases and J 4 bases; nucleotides not matched to a gene: 6. The CDR3 DNA reads as TGCGCCAGCAGCCCAGACAGGGGTCGGTACGAGCAGTACTTC. Protein: CASSPDRGRYEQYF.

J is TRBJ2-7 and V is TRBV6-6, with 9 bases that match TRBD1. V was clipped by 7 bases and J by 5 bases; unmatched bases: 12. The germline V gene has CDR1 MNHNY and CDR2 SVGAGI (reference sequence). This CDR3 has 15 amino acids. The CDR3 is CASNLQGARENEQYF. The CDR3 DNA follows: TGTGCCAGCAATCTACAGGGGGCACGTGAAAACGAGCAGTACTTC.

DNA of the CDR3: TGTGCCAGCACAGGGCAGGGGGCGAAAGGGGCCAACGTCCTGACTTTC. It encodes CASTGQGAKGANVLTF. This chain joins TRBV2 and TRBJ2-6; 8 bases map to TRBD1. The CDR3 consists of 16 residues. V trimming: 7 bases; J trimming: 4 bases; junction bases outside the gene matches: 9. Per the germline V gene, CDR1 is SNHLY and CDR2 is FYNNEI. Full variable domain (missing parts from reference TRBV2 and TRBJ2-6): EPEVTQTPSHQVTQMGQEVILRCVPISNHLYFYWYRQILGQKVEFLVSFYNNEISEKSEIFDDQFSVERPDGSNFTLKIRSTKLEDSAMYFCASTGQGAKGANVLTFGAGSRLTVL.

The chain employs TRBV19 and TRBJ2-5, with 7 bases fitting TRBD1. The CDR3 has 13 amino acids. J was trimmed by 4 bases and V by 8 bases; bases with no gene match: 7. Germline V CDR1 and CDR2: LNHDA, SQIVND (reference sequence). The CDR3 sequence: CASEPTGRETQYF. The CDR3 nucleotides read TGTGCCAGTGAACCGACAGGGCGAGAGACCCAGTACTTC.

This chain uses TRBV6-6 with TRBJ1-2; no clear D. V dropped 2 bases and J dropped 9 bases, with 7 bases sitting between them. Germline V gives CDR1 MNHNY, CDR2 SVGAGI (reference sequence). The CDR3 sequence is 11 residues long. The CDR3 DNA follows: TGTGCCAGCAGTTACGGAGGGAGCTACACCTTC. Its protein product is CASSYGGSYTF.

This clone was detected only a few times. The chain combines TRBV7-2 with TRBJ1-5; D is unclear. Trimming took off 5 bases at V and 5 bases at J, with 16 bases between the two ends. Germline CDR1 reads SGHTA; CDR2 reads FQGNSA. The CDR3 has 15 residues. CDR3 region: CASSADIGSYQPQHF. In DNA, the CDR3 is TGTGCCAGCAGCGCCGACATTGGGAGTTATCAGCCCCAGCATTTT.

This clone was recorded once. This sample also contains other DNA sequences that code for the same CDR3. V is TRBV19 and J is TRBJ1-2; 8 bases match TRBD1. Germline V gene data show CDR1 as LNHDA and CDR2 as SQIVND (reference sequence). J was trimmed by 2 bases and V by 5 bases; bases with no gene match: 4. There are 14 residues in the CDR3. CDR3 residues: CASSPRQGNYGYTF. DNA of the CDR3: TGTGCCAGTAGTCCAAGACAGGGGAACTATGGCTACACCTTC.

The V call is TRBV19, the J call TRBJ2-7, with D uncertain. V gave up 9 bases and J gave up 2 bases, with 17 bases separating them. Germline-derived CDR1 and CDR2 are LNHDA and SQIVND (reference sequence). CDR3 length: 14 amino acids. In DNA, the CDR3 is TGTGCCAGCCAACCCAACAGTGATACCTACGAGCAGTACGTC. Its protein is CASQPNSDTYEQYV.

V gene TRBV5-1 combines with J gene TRBJ1-2, with 9 bases fitting TRBD1. Trimming cost V 0 bases and J 6 bases; bases outside gene matches: 9. CDR3 length: 16 residues. Germline V gene data show CDR1 as SGHRS and CDR2 as YFSETQ. CDR3 region: CASSLAGGQGEDGYTF. In DNA form, the CDR3 reads TGCGCCAGCAGCTTGGCGGGGGGACAGGGAGAGGATGGCTACACCTTC.

This chain uses TRBV4-2 with TRBJ2-5, with 15 bases lining up with TRBD2. CDR1 is LGHNA and CDR2 is YNFKEQ in the germline V gene. The CDR3 consists of 20 residues. V lost 3 bases, J lost 7 bases, and 18 bases stayed unmatched. This CDR3 is CASSHPPGTSGGHGAGTQYF. CDR3 DNA sequence: TGTGCCAGCAGCCACCCCCCAGGGACTAGCGGGGGGCACGGGGCGGGGACCCAGTACTTC.

The J gene is TRBJ2-3, the V gene TRBV7-9; TRBD2 might be the D (6 bases). The CDR3 is made up of 16 amino acids. V shed 4 bases and J shed 5 bases, with 19 bases lying between them. CDR1 is SEHNR and CDR2 is FQNEAQ in the germline V gene (reference sequence). CDR3 region: CASSSEGLRGEDTQYF. CDR3 DNA: TGTGCCAGCAGCTCCGAAGGGTTGCGGGGCGAAGATACGCAGTATTTT.

This sequence joins TRBV6-6 and TRBJ2-5, with D maybe TRBD1 (5 bases). The J call may be in error: the DNA end matches TRBJ2-7 better. The CDR3 covers 15 residues. The germline gives CDR1 MNHNY, CDR2 SVGAGI (reference sequence). CDR3 residues: CASSYSLYDSPEQYF. In nucleotides, the CDR3 is TGTGCCAGCAGTTACTCCTTATACGACAGTCCCGAGCAGTACTTC.

The V gene is TRBV30, the J gene TRBJ1-5; D unclear. This CDR3 is built from 14 residues. The V end lost 4 bases, the J end lost 3 bases, and 13 bases lay between the germline ends. The germline CDR1 and CDR2 sequences are GTSNPN and SVGIG (reference sequence). The CDR3 DNA is TGTGCCTGGATCCGAGGCCCTTTCAATCAGCCCCAGCATTTT. Its protein is CAWIRGPFNQPQHF.

The chain joins TRBV5-1 to TRBJ2-3, with 7 nucleotides matching TRBD1. CDR1 is SGHRS, CDR2 YFSETQ, per germline. After removal of 4 bases from V and 3 bases from J, the junction contained 5 bases not matched to a gene. This CDR3 has 14 amino acids. CDR3 sequence: CASSNRQGTDTQYF. The CDR3 DNA reads TGCGCCAGCAGCAATAGACAGGGAACAGATACGCAGTATTTT.

The gene calls are TRBV6-5 and TRBJ1-4; no reliable D call. Germline CDR1 and CDR2: MNHEY and SVGAGI. V was pared by 2 bases and J by 11 bases, with 12 bases between. CDR3 size: 13 residues. CDR3 nucleotide sequence: TGTGCCAGCAGTTACAATCGAGCGGACAAACTGTTTTTT. Translated, it gives CASSYNRADKLFF.

The sample holds one count of this clone. The chain recombines TRBV19 with TRBJ1-1, with D possibly being TRBD1 (5 bases). Germline V gene lookup returns CDR1 LNHDA and CDR2 SQIVND (reference sequence). The CDR3 is 12 amino acids. Between the trimmed V and J ends, which lost 6 bases and 1 base, there was a span of 6 bases. Written as DNA, the CDR3 is TGTGCCAGTAGCAGGGCGAACACTGAAGCTTTCTTT. This encodes CASSRANTEAFF.

The chain recombines TRBV29-1 with TRBJ2-7; 9 bases match TRBD2. V lost 8 bases and J lost 3; bases outside the gene matches: 5. The germline V gene encodes CDR1 SQVTM and CDR2 ANQGSEA. The CDR3 has 12 residues. In DNA form, the CDR3 reads TGCAGCATAGCGGGGGCAAACTACGAGCAGTACTTC. This codes for CSIAGANYEQYF.

The chain uses TRBV6-1 and TRBJ2-6; tentatively, D is TRBD1 (6 bases). The CDR3 contains 13 residues. CDR1 MNHNS and CDR2 SASEGT come from the germline V gene. Trimming cost V 8 bases and J 4 bases, with 9 bases left between them. CDR3 sequence reads: CASAGTGANVLTF. The CDR3 DNA follows: TGTGCCAGCGCTGGGACAGGGGCCAACGTCCTGACTTTC.

The chain couples TRBV5-8 to TRBJ2-7; D is ambiguous. Germline CDR1 reads SGHTS; CDR2 reads YDEGEE. V was pared by 2 bases and J by 3 bases, with 12 bases between. This CDR3 region has 14 residues. CDR3 protein: CASSFRLIYYEQYF. For the CDR3, the DNA is TGTGCCAGCAGCTTTCGGTTGATCTACTACGAGCAGTACTTC.

This rearrangement joins TRBV2 to TRBJ2-7; a possible D gene is TRBD1 (6 bases). The germline V and J ends were trimmed by 1 base and 0 bases, with 10 bases remaining between them. Germline-derived CDR1 and CDR2 are SNHLY and FYNNEI. CDR3 length: 15 amino acids. CDR3 protein: CASSEEGTPSYEQYF. The CDR3 nucleotides read TGTGCCAGCAGTGAAGAAGGGACACCCTCCTACGAGCAGTACTTC.

The rearrangement uses TRBV28 and TRBJ1-2, with a tentative D call TRBD1 (5 bases). The germline V gene encodes CDR1 MDHEN and CDR2 SYDVKM. The CDR3 is 11 residues long. Trimming left V 3 bases short and J 7 bases short, with 6 bases between. Here the CDR3 reads CASSFQGGYTF. The CDR3 DNA reads TGTGCCAGCAGTTTCCAGGGTGGCTACACCTTC.

V gene TRBV7-9 combines with J gene TRBJ2-2, with 9 bases that match TRBD1. The germline V gene encodes CDR1 SEHNR and CDR2 FQNEAQ (reference sequence). The CDR3 sequence is 15 residues long. After removal of 4 bases from V and 5 bases from J, the junction contained 5 bases not matched to a gene. CDR3 residues: CASSSDRGFTGELFF. The CDR3 nucleotides read TGTGCCAGCAGCTCGGACAGGGGATTTACCGGGGAGCTGTTTTTT. Full variable domain (remainder filled in from reference TRBV7-9 and TRBJ2-2): DTGVSQNPRHKITKRGQNVTFRCDPISEHNRLYWYRQTLGQGPEFLTYFQNEAQLEKSRLLSDRFSAERPKGSFSTLEIQRTEQGDSAMYLCASSSDRGFTGELFFGEGSRLTVL.

The rearrangement links TRBV7-3 to TRBJ2-1; TRBD1 matches 10 bases. With V trimmed by 1 base and J by 7 bases, 4 bases remained unmatched. The CDR3 is 15 amino acids. CDR1 is SGHTA and CDR2 is FQGTGA in the germline V gene. The CDR3 DNA reads TGTGCCAGCAGCTTAATGGGACAGGGGACTAATGAGCAGTTCTTC. Its translation: CASSLMGQGTNEQFF.

The chain carries TRBV5-1 and TRBJ2-7; 7 nucleotides line up with TRBD1. Germline assignment: CDR1 SGHRS and CDR2 YFSETQ. The CDR3 covers 15 residues. The J segment lost 0 bases and the V segment lost 4 bases, leaving 7 bases of the junction unmatched. CDR3 in DNA: TGCGCCAGCAGCACGGGACAGCGGAACTCCTACGAGCAGTACTTC. Encoded protein: CASSTGQRNSYEQYF.